In this sample, the clone carrying this T cell receptor (beta chain) turned up many times. The time point: blood at routine non-recurrence follow-up after resection. The study tagged each TCR cDNA molecule with a unique molecular identifier. MiXCR, run by TCRdb on the 5' RACE reads, gives a single entry per CDR3 protein. The table records under 75,000 distinct CDR3 sequences, over 7% of them present only once. This sample is part of a study of spatial heterogeneity in lung cancer. About the study: The donors were approximately 70 patients with non-small cell lung cancer that was early-stage and untreated. Averaged across combinations, each unique TCR and UMI pairing appeared more than ten times in raw reads, which were uncorrected. Compared with alpha-chain sequences, beta-chain sequences were consistently detected in greater numbers.

With 2 bases removed from V and 4 bases from J, the gap between germline ends came to 9 bases. Germline V gene lookup returns CDR1 MNHEY and CDR2 SVGAGI. The CDR3 covers 14 residues. This receptor was obtained from a female donor with early-stage non-small cell lung cancer. This rearrangement joins TRBV6-5 to TRBJ1-5; tentative D call: TRBD1 (6 bases). Sequences were derived from PBMCs, sampled at follow-up. The CDR3 nucleotides read TGTGCCAGCAGTTACACACAGGGTAATCAGCCCCAGCATTTT. Residues: CASSYTQGNQPQHF.